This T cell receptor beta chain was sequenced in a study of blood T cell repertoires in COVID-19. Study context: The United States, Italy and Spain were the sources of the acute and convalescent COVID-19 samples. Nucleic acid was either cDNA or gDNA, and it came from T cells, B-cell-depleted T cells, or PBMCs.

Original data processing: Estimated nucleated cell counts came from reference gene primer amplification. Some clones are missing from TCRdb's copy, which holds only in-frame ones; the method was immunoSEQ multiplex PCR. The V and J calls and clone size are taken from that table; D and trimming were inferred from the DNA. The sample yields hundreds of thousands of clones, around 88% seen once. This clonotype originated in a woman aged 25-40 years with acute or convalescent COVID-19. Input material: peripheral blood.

Written as DNA, the CDR3 is TGTGCCAGCTCCCCGGGCACAGATACGCAGTATTTT. It is translated as CASSPGTDTQYF. The rearrangement uses TRBV18 and TRBJ2-3; unclear D gene. V was shortened by 6 bases and J by 1 base, with 5 bases between the two germline ends. The CDR3 runs to 12 residues. Germline CDR1 and CDR2: KGHSH and LQKENI.